This T cell receptor beta chain was identified in a study of T-cell memory formation after mild COVID-19. For the study at large: TCR clusters mostly belonged to single donors. Notes on the study in general: Clones from the second wave (peaking day 37) had unconfirmed SARS-CoV-2 specificity. The study found balanced CD4/CD8 in clones contracting day 15 to 85 and a CD4+ lean in later expanders.

In this sample, this clonotype turned up many times. The antigen remains unidentified. V lost 5 bases, J lost 0 bases, and 5 bases lay in between. The CDR3 contains 12 residues. The V gene's germline CDR1 is ENHRY and CDR2 SYGVKD. One entry per CDR3 protein, called by TCRdb with MiXCR from the 5' RACE reads. The sample carries 280,000 or so distinct CDR3 sequences, 8% to 10% recorded once. The source is a man aged 18 to 29 who had mild COVID-19 (a few samples of this study predate the infection). Cell type and time point are not known. This chain uses TRBV10-3 with TRBJ2-7; no clear D gene. Source material: PBMCs or a T cell subset sorted from them (not recorded which). In DNA, the CDR3 is TGTGCCATCAGTCAGGACTCCTACGAGCAGTACTTC. It is translated as CAISQDSYEQYF.